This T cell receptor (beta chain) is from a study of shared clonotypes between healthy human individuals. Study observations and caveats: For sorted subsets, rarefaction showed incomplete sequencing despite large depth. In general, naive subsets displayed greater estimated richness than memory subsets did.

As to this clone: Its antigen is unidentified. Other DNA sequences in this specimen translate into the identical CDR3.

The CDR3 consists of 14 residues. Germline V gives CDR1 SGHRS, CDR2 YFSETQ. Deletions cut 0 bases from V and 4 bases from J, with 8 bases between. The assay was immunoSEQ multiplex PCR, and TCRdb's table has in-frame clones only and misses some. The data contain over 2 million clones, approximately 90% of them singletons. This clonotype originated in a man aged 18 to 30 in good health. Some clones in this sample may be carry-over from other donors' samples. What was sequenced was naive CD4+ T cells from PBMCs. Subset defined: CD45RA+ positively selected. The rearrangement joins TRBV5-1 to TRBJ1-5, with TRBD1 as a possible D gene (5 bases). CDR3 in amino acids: CASSLDAGNQPQHF. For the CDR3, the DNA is TGCGCCAGCAGCTTGGACGCAGGGAATCAGCCCCAGCATTTT.